This TCR beta chain was observed in a study of brain metastases from non-small cell lung cancer. Study-wide points: Metastases had sparse T cells but largely shared repertoires with primaries. Expanded T-cell clones appeared in 50% to 80% of brain metastases over primaries. Brain metastases had lower T-cell infiltration than primary tumors.

With regard to this clone: Its target is unknown.

Clones were sequenced by immunoSEQ multiplex PCR, and TCRdb holds only the in-frame ones, with some missing. The sample holds thousands of clones, around 81% seen once. The CDR3 is 15 amino acids. CDR1 and CDR2 (germline): MGHDK, SYGVNS. Trimming took 5 bases from V and 1 from J; bases not matched to a gene: 3. This sequence was found in a donor aged 40 or over with non-small cell lung cancer. The chain is built from TRBV25-1 and TRBJ1-5, with TRBD1 matching 9 bases. Sequencing input: primary lung tumor tissue. The CDR3 DNA reads TGTGCCAGCAGTTCCGGGACAGGGAGCAATCAGCCCCAGCATTTT. Translating gives CASSSGTGSNQPQHF.